One sample yielded the 16 T cell receptor beta chains listed below, sequenced in a study of T cell responses to AZD1222 COVID-19 vaccine. Method: immunoSEQ multiplex PCR; TCRdb's copy keeps in-frame clones and lacks some. The sample includes 95,000 to 110,000 clones, around 90% of them seen just once. The sequencing used peripheral blood, collected on day 0 of AZD1222 vaccination. Receptor source: an adult in good health.

CDR3 DNA: TGTGCCAGCAGTCGCGCCCTCAGGGGGGGGATTGCGGGAGAGACCCAGTACTTC. Translating gives CASSRALRGGIAGETQYF. The V call is TRBV27, the J call TRBJ2-5; D tentatively fits TRBD1 or TRBD2 (7 bases each). The V gene's germline CDR1 is MNHEY and CDR2 SMNVEV (reference sequence). The CDR3 is made up of 18 amino acids. V lost 5 bases to trimming and J lost 4 bases, with 26 bases between them.

The DNA for the CDR3 is TGTGCCAGCAGTGGGAACGGCCCCGGCAAGGAAGAGACCCAGTACTTC. Protein: CASSGNGPGKEETQYF. The chain couples TRBV2 to TRBJ2-5; D gene unclear. Trimming removed 4 bases from V and 3 bases from J, with 18 bases in between. The CDR3 covers 16 residues. Germline V gene sequence: CDR1 SNHLY, CDR2 FYNNEI.

This rearrangement joins TRBV9 to TRBJ2-2; 10 positions match TRBD2. Per germline, CDR1 SGDLS and CDR2 YYNGEE. The length of the CDR3 is 20 residues. V was pared by 3 bases and J by 4 bases, with 18 bases of the junction left unmatched. This chain's CDR3 is CASSAHTGTSDDRCTGELFF. CDR3 DNA: TGTGCCAGCAGCGCCCATACCGGGACTAGCGACGATAGGTGCACCGGGGAGCTGTTTTTT.

The chain links TRBV19 to TRBJ1-3, with 9 bases aligning to TRBD1. CDR3 length: 15 residues. The germline V gene encodes CDR1 LNHDA and CDR2 SQIVND (reference sequence). The V segment lost 6 bases and the J segment 2 bases; nucleotides outside the gene matches: 5. The CDR3 DNA reads as TGTGCCAGTAGGAAACAGGGGGCGCCTGGAAACACCATATATTTT. It yields the protein CASRKQGAPGNTIYF.

This clone was seen repeatedly, ten times or more. The chain recombines TRBV7-3 with TRBJ2-1; possibly TRBD2 for D (6 bases). Germline V gene lookup returns CDR1 SGHTA and CDR2 FQGTGA. V was pared by 1 base and J by 6 bases, with 10 bases between. The CDR3 has 14 residues. The CDR3: CASSLMTSGNEQFF. CDR3 sequence (DNA): TGTGCCAGCAGCTTAATGACTAGTGGCAATGAGCAGTTCTTC.

This sequence joins TRBV10-3 and TRBJ1-5; D is unclear. The ends were cut back, 0 bases at V and 2 bases at J, with 5 bases in the middle. CDR1 ENHRY and CDR2 SYGVKD come from the germline V gene. The CDR3 sequence is 14 residues long. The CDR3 loop reads CAISESPGNQPQHF. The CDR3 DNA reads as TGTGCCATCAGTGAGTCGCCGGGCAATCAGCCCCAGCATTTT.

The chain uses TRBV5-1 and TRBJ1-2, with 12 bases aligning to TRBD1. CDR1 and CDR2 (germline): SGHRS, YFSETQ. The trim removed 4 bases at V and 7 bases at J, leaving 11 bases unmatched. CDR3 size: 16 residues. CDR3 sequence reads: CASSTTPGQGACGYTF. DNA for the CDR3: TGCGCCAGCAGCACGACCCCGGGACAGGGGGCTTGTGGCTACACCTTC. The complete variable domain, with remaining parts taken from reference TRBV5-1 and TRBJ1-2, reads KAGVTQTPRYLIKTRGQQVTLSCSPISGHRSVSWYQQTPGQGLQFLFEYFSETQRNKGNFPGRFSGRQFSNSRSEMNVSTLELGDSALYLCASSTTPGQGACGYTFGSGTRLTVV.

V is TRBV29-1 and J is TRBJ1-4, with 7 bases fitting TRBD1. The V and J ends lost 8 bases and 4 bases, in that order; junction bases with no gene match: 7. This CDR3 spans 13 amino acids. Per germline, CDR1 SQVTM and CDR2 ANQGSEA. The CDR3 sequence is CSFGTEFNEKLFF. CDR3 DNA: TGCAGCTTCGGGACAGAGTTTAATGAAAAACTGTTTTTT.

CDR3 nucleotide sequence: TGTGCCATCAGTGAGTCGGCGGTAAAGAACACCGGGGAGCTGTTTTTT. It is translated as CAISESAVKNTGELFF. The genes are TRBV10-3 and TRBJ2-2; D is unclear. The V and J ends lost 0 bases and 1 base respectively, with 9 bases between them. The CDR3 has 16 residues. CDR1 and CDR2 (germline): ENHRY, SYGVKD.

The chain is built from TRBV20-1 and TRBJ2-7, with 7 positions matching TRBD1. The CDR3 consists of 16 residues. CDR1 and CDR2 (germline): DFQATT, SNEGSKA (reference sequence). J gave up 4 bases and V 5 bases, and 17 bases lay outside the gene matches. CDR3 DNA: TGCAGTGCTGGTGTGGTGAGGGGGCACACATTTTACGAGCAGTACTTC. This gives the protein CSAGVVRGHTFYEQYF.

The chain has TRBV28 and TRBJ2-3; weak D call: TRBD1 (5 bases). This CDR3 is built from 15 residues. With 4 bases removed from V and 4 bases from J, the gap between germline ends came to 15 bases. CDR1 and CDR2 (germline): MDHEN, SYDVKM. The CDR3: CASSSDRGGPDTQYF. The CDR3 bases are TGTGCCAGCAGTTCCGATAGGGGCGGCCCAGATACGCAGTATTTT.

This clone is a singleton in its sample. The CDR3 coding sequence is TGTGCCAGCAGCTTACTTTCAGGGGACCAAACCATCACCTACGAGCAGTACTTC. This encodes CASSLLSGDQTITYEQYF. V usage is TRBV7-9 and J usage is TRBJ2-7; TRBD1 is a possible D gene (6 bases). Trimming pared 2 bases from V and 2 bases from J, leaving 22 bases between. Germline CDR1 SEHNR, CDR2 FQNEAQ (reference sequence). This CDR3 region has 18 residues.

The J gene is TRBJ2-3, the V gene TRBV11-2, with a weak D call TRBD1 (6 bases). CDR1 is SGHAT, CDR2 FQNNGV, per germline. Trimming pared 7 bases from V and 5 bases from J, leaving 19 bases between. The CDR3 covers 15 residues. The CDR3 reads CASTIDFGGGDTQYF. CDR3 nucleotide sequence: TGTGCCAGCACCATCGACTTTGGGGGCGGAGATACGCAGTATTTT. The full variable domain, in which reference TRBV11-2 and TRBJ2-3 provide the parts outside the CDR3, is EAGVAQSPRYKIIEKRQSVAFWCNPISGHATLYWYQQILGQGPKLLIQFQNNGVVDDSQLPKDRFSAERLKGVDSTLKIQPAKLEDSAVYLCASTIDFGGGDTQYFGPGTRLTVL.

The table lists this clone with a few counts. The chain recombines TRBV4-1 with TRBJ2-4, with D possibly matching TRBD1 (6 bases). V gave up 3 bases and J gave up 1 base, with 13 bases separating them. Per germline, CDR1 MGHRA and CDR2 YSYEKL. The CDR3 is made up of 16 amino acids. CDR3 coding DNA: TGCGCCAGCAGCCAGAGTATACAGGGTGCCAAAAACATTCAGTACTTC. Encoded protein: CASSQSIQGAKNIQYF.

This clone is a singleton in its sample. The chain is built from TRBV3-1 (or the pseudogene TRBV3-2) and TRBJ2-7; tentatively, D is TRBD2 (6 bases). The CDR3 spans 13 residues. Germline V gene sequence: CDR1 LGHDT, CDR2 YNNKEL (reference sequence). Trimming removed 8 bases at V and 6 bases at J, with 17 bases between. The CDR3 sequence is CASGVTEGFEQYF. Written as DNA, the CDR3 is TGTGCCAGCGGGGTCACGGAGGGTTTCGAGCAGTACTTC.

In its sample, this clone was seen a few times. V usage is TRBV10-2 and J usage is TRBJ2-7; 11 bases align to TRBD1. Trimming at V came to 2 bases and at J to 2 bases, leaving 2 bases not matched to a gene. The CDR3 has 15 amino acids. Germline V lookup: CDR1 WSHSY, CDR2 SAAADI. The CDR3 DNA follows: TGCGCCAGCAGTGAGACGGGACAGGGGGCCTACGAGCAGTACTTC. It specifies CASSETGQGAYEQYF.